These 26 T cell receptor beta chains were all obtained from the same sample, sequenced in a study of blood T cells in healthy people across ages (dated by TCRdb to between 2014 and 2017). Receptors were amplified or captured by 5' RACE. For sequencing, an Illumina HiSeq 2500 was employed. A second roughly 6 to 12 cycle PCR used a sample-barcoded 5' primer and a J-beta primer mix. TCRdb's own reprocessing of the public reads used fastp at Q25 and MiXCR and kept productive beta chains. A single entry per CDR3 protein holds the most common genes and DNA from its merged rows. The sample data list about 1.6 million distinct CDR3 sequences, and around 35% of these were observed just once. The top ten clones comprise around 11% of the sample. What was sequenced was blood. These TCRs come from a woman aged 25-40 years in good health.

This clonotype was found a few times. The genes are TRBV18 and TRBJ1-5; possibly TRBD1 for D (5 bases). Per the germline V gene, CDR1 is KGHSH and CDR2 is LQKENI. This CDR3 is 16 amino acids long. V was pared by 4 bases and J by 7 bases, with 20 bases between. CDR3 in amino acids: CASSQNGQGLGQPQHF. In DNA form, the CDR3 reads TGTGCCAGCTCACAAAACGGCCAGGGTCTTGGGCAGCCCCAGCATTTT.

This clonotype showed up just a few times. The V call is TRBV7-3, the J call TRBJ2-2; D may match TRBD1 or TRBD2 (5 bases each). Looked up from germline, CDR1 is SGHTA and CDR2 is FQGTGA. CDR3 size: 16 residues. V shed 5 bases and J shed 4 bases, with 17 bases lying between them. The CDR3 bases are TGTGCCAGCAGCATCCCGGGACCCGGACCCACCGGGGAGCTGTTTTTT. Encoded protein: CASSIPGPGPTGELFF.

The chain employs TRBV6-1 and TRBJ1-2; 10 nucleotides line up with TRBD1. The CDR3 runs 16 residues. V lost 1 base, J lost 6 bases, and 8 bases stayed unmatched. Germline V gives CDR1 MNHNS, CDR2 SASEGT. The chain's CDR3 is CASSEEGQGYRNGYTF. The DNA of the CDR3 is TGTGCCAGCAGTGAAGAGGGACAGGGGTATAGGAATGGCTACACCTTC.

This chain uses TRBV6-2 or TRBV6-3 with TRBJ1-1; D gene uncertain. Between the trimmed V and J ends, which lost 11 bases and 5 bases, there was a span of 21 bases. The CDR3 sequence is 14 residues long. The germline gives CDR1 MNHEY, CDR2 SVGEGT. CDR3 protein: CAGSSPGLGTEAFF. Written as DNA, the CDR3 is TGTGCCGGTAGTTCACCCGGGTTGGGGACTGAAGCTTTCTTT.

A single count supports this clonotype. J is TRBJ1-1 and V is TRBV4-2; 10 positions match TRBD1. Germline V gene data show CDR1 as LGHNA and CDR2 as YNFKEQ. V shed 0 bases, J shed 4 bases, and the junction held 5 bases outside the gene matches. This CDR3 contains 16 residues. The CDR3 DNA reads TGTGCCAGCAGCCAAGATTGGGGACAGGGGACCACTGAAGCTTTCTTT. This gives the protein CASSQDWGQGTTEAFF.

This clonotype was recorded once. V and J are TRBV15 and TRBJ2-2; 10 bases are shared with TRBD2. Germline V gene lookup returns CDR1 LNHNV and CDR2 YYDKDF (reference sequence). This CDR3 has 15 residues. V lost 1 base, J lost 8 bases, and 4 bases stayed unmatched. CDR3 amino acids: CATSRVAGGAGELFF. CDR3 nucleotides: TGTGCCACCAGCAGAGTAGCGGGAGGTGCTGGGGAGCTGTTTTTT.

About this clonotype itself: One end of the junction is discordant with germline, which a read error may explain. The genes are TRBV4-2 and TRBJ2-1, with D possibly called TRBD1 or TRBD2 (6 bases each). This CDR3 is built from 17 residues. CDR1 is LGHNA and CDR2 is YNFKEQ in the germline V gene. The DNA of the CDR3 is TGTGCCAGCAGCCAAGCCACCGAGGGGGGCCGATACAATGCGCAGTTCTTC. Translating it yields CASSQATEGGRYNAQFF.

Only a few counts were recorded for this clonotype. The J gene is TRBJ2-4, the V gene TRBV11-2, with D tentatively TRBD1 (5 bases). The V end was cut by 5 bases, the J end by 0 bases, with 23 bases between. Germline CDR1 SGHAT, CDR2 FQNNGV. This CDR3 has 19 residues. In nucleotides, the CDR3 is TGTGCCAGCAGCCCCAGGGTAGATAAAGTGTGGATAGCCAAAAACATTCAGTACTTC. It translates to CASSPRVDKVWIAKNIQYF.

The V and J genes are TRBV9 and TRBJ2-1; TRBD1 might be the D (6 bases). This CDR3 contains 13 residues. Germline lookup yields CDR1 SGDLS and CDR2 YYNGEE. V lost 3 bases to trimming and J lost 6 bases, with 10 bases between them. The CDR3 is CASSEGQINEQFF. The CDR3 nucleotides read TGTGCCAGCAGCGAAGGACAGATCAATGAGCAGTTCTTC.

This clonotype was seen only a few times. The chain uses TRBV11-2 and TRBJ2-5; 12 bases agree with TRBD1. The assigned J gene may be wrong: the sequence end matches TRBJ2-7 better. From germline, CDR1 is SGHAT and CDR2 FQNNGV. The CDR3 length is 15 residues. The CDR3 reads CASSLEGQGASEQYF. The CDR3 coding sequence is TGTGCCAGCAGCTTAGAGGGACAGGGGGCTAGCGAGCAGTACTTC.

The CDR3 DNA sequence: TGTGCCAGGTGGGGGAAAGCGGGACACCAATACAATGAGCAGTTCTTC. Protein sequence: CARWGKAGHQYNEQFF. V is TRBV21-1 and J is TRBJ2-1; TRBD1 is the table's D call, not checked against the DNA. TRBV21-1 is a known pseudogene. This CDR3 contains 16 residues.

The J gene is TRBJ2-6, the V gene TRBV18, with D unresolved. The CDR3 loop spans 16 amino acids. Germline assignment: CDR1 KGHSH and CDR2 LQKENI. Between the trimmed V and J ends, which lost 0 bases and 0 bases, there was a span of 6 bases. CDR3 in amino acids: CASSPPLTSGANVLTF. CDR3 sequence (DNA): TGTGCCAGCTCACCACCCCTGACCTCTGGGGCCAACGTCCTGACTTTC.

About this clonotype itself: An end of the junction differs from the germline gene, which may be a read error. The chain recombines TRBV5-6 with TRBJ2-5, with D unclear. Germline assignment: CDR1 SGHDT and CDR2 YYEEEE. This CDR3 is 12 amino acids long. This CDR3 reads CANSYSRETQYF. DNA of the CDR3: TGTGCCAACAGCTATTCGAGAGAGACCCAGTACTTC.

This chain links TRBV9 with TRBJ2-3, with TRBD1 identical over 8 bases. Trimming at V came to 2 bases and at J to 3 bases, leaving 8 bases not matched to a gene. CDR1 and CDR2 from the germline V gene are SGDLS and YYNGEE. The CDR3 extends over 16 amino acids. The CDR3 is CASSVFQGAVTDTQYF. CDR3 sequence (DNA): TGTGCCAGCAGCGTTTTCCAGGGGGCTGTAACAGATACGCAGTATTTT.

This chain links TRBV5-1 with TRBJ2-1; D is unresolved. The CDR3 spans 15 residues. The V and J ends lost 5 bases and 3 bases respectively, with 15 bases between them. Germline CDR1 is SGHRS and CDR2 is YFSETQ. The CDR3: CASRHLSGSYNEQFF. Here the CDR3 DNA reads TGCGCCAGCAGACATTTGAGTGGCAGCTACAATGAGCAGTTCTTC.

This clonotype has ten or more counts. The genes are TRBV7-2 and TRBJ2-1; 13 bases match TRBD2. J was trimmed by 10 bases and V by 4 bases; bases with no gene match: 13. Germline values: CDR1 SGHTA, CDR2 FQGNSA. This CDR3 spans 17 amino acids. The CDR3 is CASSSRGLAGVPREQFF. The CDR3 DNA follows: TGTGCCAGCAGCTCCCGAGGACTAGCGGGAGTTCCGAGGGAGCAGTTCTTC.

The J gene is TRBJ2-2, the V gene TRBV5-1; 8 bases match TRBD2. The CDR3 runs to 15 residues. The J segment lost 1 base and the V segment lost 5 bases, leaving 4 bases of the junction unmatched. CDR1 is SGHRS, CDR2 YFSETQ, per germline. CDR3 nucleotides: TGCGCCAGCAGACTGAGCGGGAGGAACACCGGGGAGCTGTTTTTT. It codes for CASRLSGRNTGELFF. Based on the CDR3 plus reference TRBV5-1 and TRBJ2-2, the full variable domain is KAGVTQTPRYLIKTRGQQVTLSCSPISGHRSVSWYQQTPGQGLQFLFEYFSETQRNKGNFPGRFSGRQFSNSRSEMNVSTLELGDSALYLCASRLSGRNTGELFFGEGSRLTVL.

This clonotype was counted between two and nine times. The gene calls are TRBV5-1 and TRBJ2-7; D unclear. The V and J ends lost 2 bases and 0 bases respectively, with 12 bases between them. CDR1 and CDR2 from the germline V gene are SGHRS and YFSETQ. The CDR3 length is 15 residues. CDR3 bases: TGCGCCAGCAGCTTTCGAGCAGGCCGCTCCTACGAGCAGTACTTC. This translates into CASSFRAGRSYEQYF.

This clonotype was counted between two and nine times. The V gene is TRBV3-1, the J gene TRBJ2-7, with no clear D. V dropped 5 bases and J dropped 2 bases, with 7 bases sitting between them. Germline loops: CDR1 LGHDT, CDR2 YNNKEL (reference sequence). The CDR3 runs to 12 residues. CDR3 loop: CASSINTYEQYF. CDR3 DNA: TGTGCCAGCAGCATTAATACCTACGAGCAGTACTTC.

This clonotype occurred a few times. This chain connects TRBV28 to TRBJ2-7, with 9 bases that match TRBD1. Germline values: CDR1 MDHEN, CDR2 SYDVKM. V dropped 6 bases and J dropped 6; count of bases not matched to a gene: 12. The length of the CDR3 is 15 residues. CDR3 DNA sequence: TGTGCCAGCAGGGAAGGGACAGGGCTTTTGGCCGAGCAGTACTTC. Amino acids: CASREGTGLLAEQYF.

A word on this clonotype: Sequence at one end of the junction differs from germline and may be a read error. The CDR3 DNA sequence: TGTGCCGGCAGCTGCGCCCGGGACTACTCCTACAATGAGCAGTTCTTC. The encoded protein is CAGSCARDYSYNEQFF. The chain carries TRBV7-8 and TRBJ2-1, with 7 bases matching TRBD2. The germline CDR1 and CDR2 sequences are SGHVS and FQNEAQ. The CDR3 extends over 16 amino acids.

The chain is built from TRBV7-8 and TRBJ2-3; 7 bases agree with TRBD2. CDR3 length: 16 amino acids. The V gene's germline CDR1 is SGHVS and CDR2 FQNEAQ. Trimming cost V 8 bases and J 1 base; bases outside gene matches: 12. The CDR3, as DNA: TGTGCCAGCCGGGTGGCGGGGGAGTGGGGCACAGATACGCAGTATTTT. Its protein is CASRVAGEWGTDTQYF. The variable domain in full, completed from reference TRBV7-8 and TRBJ2-3, reads GAGVSQSPRYKVAKRGQDVALRCDPISGHVSLFWYQQALGQGPEFLTYFQNEAQLDKSGLPSDRFFAERPEGSVSTLKIQRTQQEDSAVYLCASRVAGEWGTDTQYFGPGTRLTVL.

The count of this clonotype is one. The chain uses TRBV5-1 and TRBJ1-2, with unresolved D. Trimming left V 0 bases short and J 0 bases short, with 12 bases between. Germline-derived CDR1 and CDR2 are SGHRS and YFSETQ. This CDR3 has 16 amino acids. The CDR3 coding sequence is TGCGCCAGCAGCTTGGAATGGGGAAGTTCTAACTATGGCTACACCTTC. Protein sequence: CASSLEWGSSNYGYTF.

This clonotype was detected a few times. The gene calls are TRBV28 and TRBJ2-3; D possibly matches TRBD1 or TRBD2 (7 bases each). This CDR3 spans 16 amino acids. V was pared by 4 bases and J by 1 base, with 15 bases between. CDR1 and CDR2 from the germline V gene are MDHEN and SYDVKM. This chain's CDR3 is CASSSWEGAGTDTQYF. The DNA for the CDR3 is TGTGCCAGCAGTTCCTGGGAGGGGGCAGGCACAGATACGCAGTATTTT. The whole variable domain, filled in from reference TRBV28 and TRBJ2-3, reads DVKVTQSSRYLVKRTGEKVFLECVQDMDHENMFWYRQDPGLGLRLIYFSYDVKMKEKGDIPEGYSVSREKKERFSLILESASTNQTSMYLCASSSWEGAGTDTQYFGPGTRLTVL.

This chain links TRBV9 with TRBJ2-3; no definite D call. The CDR3 consists of 14 residues. Germline CDR1 reads SGDLS; CDR2 reads YYNGEE. Trimming shortened V by 1 base and J by 4 bases, and 10 bases separated the two germline ends. CDR3 nucleotide sequence: TGTGCCAGCAGCGTATGGCAGGTCCCAGATACGCAGTATTTT. It is translated as CASSVWQVPDTQYF.

This sequence joins TRBV18 and TRBJ2-7; TRBD1 aligns across 7 bases. Germline trimming cut 3 bases from V and 2 bases from J; bases unmatched to any gene: 7. CDR1 and CDR2 from the germline V gene are KGHSH and LQKENI. This CDR3 is built from 15 residues. The DNA of the CDR3 is TGTGCCAGCTCACCCACAGGGGCACCTACCTACGAGCAGTACTTC. Encoded protein: CASSPTGAPTYEQYF.